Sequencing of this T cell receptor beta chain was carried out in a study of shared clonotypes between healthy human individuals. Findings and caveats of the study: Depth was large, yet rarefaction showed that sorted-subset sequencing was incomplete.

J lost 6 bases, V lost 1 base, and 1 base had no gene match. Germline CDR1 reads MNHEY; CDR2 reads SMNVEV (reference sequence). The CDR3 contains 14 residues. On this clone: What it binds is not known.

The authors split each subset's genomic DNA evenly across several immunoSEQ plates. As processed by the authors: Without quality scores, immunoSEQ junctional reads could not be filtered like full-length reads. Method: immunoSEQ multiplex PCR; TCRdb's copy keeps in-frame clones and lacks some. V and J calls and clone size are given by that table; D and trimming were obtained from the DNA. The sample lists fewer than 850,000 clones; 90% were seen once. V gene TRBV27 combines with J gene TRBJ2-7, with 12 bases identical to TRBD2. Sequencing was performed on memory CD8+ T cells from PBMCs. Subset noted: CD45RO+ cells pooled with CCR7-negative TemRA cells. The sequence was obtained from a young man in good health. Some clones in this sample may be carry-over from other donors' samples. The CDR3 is CASSLWTSGIEQYF. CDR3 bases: TGTGCCAGCAGTTTATGGACTAGCGGGATCGAGCAGTACTTC.